Listed below are T cell receptor beta chains from one sample, sequenced in a study of T cell repertoires in cytomegalovirus infection. TCRdb processed the reads anew with MiXCR; each CDR3 protein has one entry. In the table there are more than 400,000 distinct CDR3 sequences, about 26% of which are singletons. The sample consisted of PBMCs. The receptors shown here come from a human donor in good health (CMV status not recorded). Some clones in this sample may be carry-over from other donors' samples. The CDR3 runs from the conserved cysteine through the conserved F or W. A D gene is named only where the DNA matches it firmly. Clone size, where shown, is once, few, many, or a class for clones that have expanded.

v_gene: TRBV7-9
d_gene: TRBD2
j_gene: TRBJ2-1
abundance: .
CDR3aa: CASSFRTSGRGYNEQFF
CDR3nt: TGTGCCAGCAGCTTTAGGACTAGCGGGAGAGGCTACAATGAGCAGTTCTTC

v_gene: TRBV15
d_gene: .
j_gene: TRBJ1-2
abundance: .
CDR3aa: CATSSSPGLPTNYGYTF
CDR3nt: TGTGCCACCAGCAGTTCACCGGGTCTTCCTACTAACTATGGCTACACCTTC

v_gene: TRBV12-3/TRBV12-4
d_gene: TRBD2
j_gene: TRBJ2-2
abundance: .
CDR3aa: CASSSTSGNTGELFF
CDR3nt: TGTGCCAGCAGTTCGACTAGCGGTAACACCGGGGAGCTGTTTTTT

v_gene: TRBV7-2
d_gene: TRBD1
j_gene: TRBJ2-7
abundance: many
CDR3aa: CASSLPGTGAYEQYF
CDR3nt: TGTGCCAGCAGCTTACCCGGGACAGGTGCCTACGAGCAGTACTTC

v_gene: TRBV10-3
d_gene: .
j_gene: TRBJ2-3
abundance: few
CDR3aa: CAISTRGGATDTQYF
CDR3nt: TGTGCCATCAGTACCCGCGGAGGGGCCACAGATACGCAGTATTTT

v_gene: TRBV6-2/TRBV6-3
d_gene: .
j_gene: TRBJ2-7
abundance: many
CDR3aa: CASKLHPPGTYEQYF
CDR3nt: TGTGCCAGCAAATTACACCCGCCAGGGACCTACGAGCAGTACTTC

v_gene: TRBV7-2
d_gene: TRBD1
j_gene: TRBJ1-1
abundance: many
CDR3aa: CASSPRQGGAEAFF
CDR3nt: TGTGCCAGCAGCCCTCGCCAGGGGGGGGCTGAAGCTTTCTTT

v_gene: TRBV6-6
d_gene: .
j_gene: TRBJ2-7
abundance: .
CDR3aa: CASRRDSESYEQYF
CDR3nt: TGTGCCAGCAGGCGGGACAGCGAGTCCTACGAGCAGTACTTC

v_gene: TRBV2
d_gene: TRBD2
j_gene: TRBJ2-5
abundance: .
CDR3aa: CASSGTSRQETQYF
CDR3nt: TGTGCCAGCAGTGGGACTAGCAGACAAGAGACCCAGTACTTC

v_gene: TRBV7-3
d_gene: TRBD2
j_gene: TRBJ2-3
abundance: many
CDR3aa: CASSLMVAGGLDTQYF
CDR3nt: TGTGCCAGCAGCTTAATGGTAGCGGGAGGACTAGATACGCAGTATTTT

v_gene: TRBV6-2/TRBV6-3
d_gene: TRBD2
j_gene: TRBJ2-7
abundance: .
CDR3aa: CASSYSSTSVYEQYF
CDR3nt: TGTGCCAGCAGTTACTCATCGACTAGCGTCTACGAGCAGTACTTC

v_gene: TRBV19
d_gene: TRBD2
j_gene: TRBJ2-4
abundance: few
CDR3aa: CASSIRGPGGKNIQYF
CDR3nt: TGTGCCAGTAGTATTCGCGGGCCGGGGGGCAAAAACATTCAGTACTTC

v_gene: TRBV28
d_gene: TRBD1
j_gene: TRBJ1-4
abundance: .
CDR3aa: CASSSQGRPREKLFF
CDR3nt: TGTGCCAGCAGTTCACAGGGGCGCCCAAGGGAAAAACTGTTTTTT

v_gene: TRBV5-6
d_gene: .
j_gene: TRBJ2-3
abundance: .
CDR3aa: CASSLERRYTDTQYF
CDR3nt: TGTGCCAGCAGCTTGGAGCGGCGTTACACAGATACGCAGTATTTT

v_gene: TRBV10-3
d_gene: .
j_gene: TRBJ1-1
abundance: few
CDR3aa: CAISESRGTSRETEAFF
CDR3nt: TGTGCCATCAGTGAGTCGAGAGGGACCTCGAGAGAAACTGAAGCTTTCTTT

v_gene: TRBV6-5
d_gene: .
j_gene: TRBJ2-2
abundance: few
CDR3aa: CASSYFPGTGELFF
CDR3nt: TGTGCCAGCAGTTACTTCCCGGGGACCGGGGAGCTGTTTTTT

v_gene: TRBV7-6
d_gene: TRBD1
j_gene: TRBJ1-2
abundance: .
CDR3aa: CASSPTGGSYGYTF
CDR3nt: TGTGCCAGCAGCCCTACAGGGGGGTCCTATGGCTACACCTTC

v_gene: TRBV29-1
d_gene: .
j_gene: TRBJ2-1
abundance: .
CDR3aa: CSVAGLGYYEQFF
CDR3nt: TGCAGCGTTGCGGGCCTGGGGTACTATGAGCAGTTCTTC

v_gene: TRBV7-6
d_gene: .
j_gene: TRBJ1-3
abundance: .
CDR3aa: CASSLEGKSSGNTIYF
CDR3nt: TGTGCCAGCAGCTTAGAGGGAAAAAGCTCTGGAAACACCATATATTTT

v_gene: TRBV11-2
d_gene: TRBD1
j_gene: TRBJ2-1
abundance: .
CDR3aa: CASSFEPTGQGFYEQFF
CDR3nt: TGTGCCAGCAGCTTTGAACCCACCGGACAGGGGTTTTATGAGCAGTTCTTC

v_gene: TRBV7-6
d_gene: .
j_gene: TRBJ1-6
abundance: many
CDR3aa: CASSLVRDRTSPLHF
CDR3nt: TGTGCCAGCAGCTTAGTTAGGGACCGAACTTCACCCCTCCACTTT

v_gene: TRBV4-2
d_gene: .
j_gene: TRBJ2-7
abundance: .
CDR3aa: CASSQGAGQPYEQYF
CDR3nt: TGTGCCAGCAGCCAAGGCGCGGGACAACCTTACGAGCAGTACTTC

v_gene: TRBV11-3
d_gene: TRBD2
j_gene: TRBJ2-1
abundance: .
CDR3aa: CASSLASGMRYNEQFF
CDR3nt: TGTGCCAGCAGCTTAGCTAGCGGGATGCGCTACAATGAGCAGTTCTTC

v_gene: TRBV6-5
d_gene: .
j_gene: TRBJ1-2
abundance: .
CDR3aa: CASSYAQGRGYGYTF
CDR3nt: TGTGCCAGCAGTTACGCTCAGGGGAGGGGGTATGGCTACACCTTC

v_gene: TRBV5-1
d_gene: TRBD1
j_gene: TRBJ1-2
abundance: few
CDR3aa: CASSSGTGISFGYTF
CDR3nt: TGCGCCAGCAGCTCCGGGACAGGAATCTCGTTCGGCTACACCTTC

v_gene: TRBV12-3/TRBV12-4
d_gene: .
j_gene: TRBJ1-4
abundance: .
CDR3aa: CASSWGRGVGEKLFF
CDR3nt: TGTGCCAGCAGTTGGGGAAGAGGGGTAGGAGAAAAACTGTTTTTT

v_gene: TRBV7-9
d_gene: .
j_gene: TRBJ2-1
abundance: few
CDR3aa: CASSLEKNEQFF
CDR3nt: TGTGCCAGCAGCTTAGAGAAAAATGAGCAGTTCTTC

v_gene: TRBV11-3
d_gene: .
j_gene: TRBJ2-5
abundance: once
CDR3aa: CASSLESRGTQYF
CDR3nt: TGTGCCAGCAGCTTAGAGTCCCGAGGGACCCAGTACTTC

v_gene: TRBV7-9
d_gene: .
j_gene: TRBJ1-2
abundance: few
CDR3aa: CASGLNFNYGYTF
CDR3nt: TGTGCCAGTGGGCTGAACTTTAACTATGGCTACACCTTC

v_gene: TRBV7-8
d_gene: TRBD2
j_gene: TRBJ2-1
abundance: few
CDR3aa: CASSFLLAENNEQFF
CDR3nt: TGTGCCAGCAGCTTTTTACTAGCGGAAAACAATGAGCAGTTCTTC

v_gene: TRBV12-3/TRBV12-4
d_gene: .
j_gene: TRBJ1-2
abundance: few
CDR3aa: CASSPSSAGQGYTF
CDR3nt: TGTGCCAGCAGTCCCTCAAGCGCGGGGCAGGGCTACACCTTC

v_gene: TRBV6-6
d_gene: TRBD1
j_gene: TRBJ2-1
abundance: .
CDR3aa: CASSNEDRGYNEQFF
CDR3nt: TGTGCCAGCAGTAACGAGGACAGGGGGTACAATGAGCAGTTCTTC

v_gene: TRBV7-7
d_gene: TRBD2
j_gene: TRBJ2-3
abundance: few
CDR3aa: CASSPRTSGSPPSTDTQYF
CDR3nt: TGTGCCAGCAGCCCGAGGACTAGCGGGAGTCCCCCTAGCACAGATACGCAGTATTTT

v_gene: TRBV5-6
d_gene: .
j_gene: TRBJ2-2
abundance: .
CDR3aa: CASSPWGYTGELFF
CDR3nt: TGTGCCAGCAGCCCTTGGGGATACACCGGGGAGCTGTTTTTT

v_gene: TRBV4-3
d_gene: .
j_gene: TRBJ2-7
abundance: few
CDR3aa: CASSQDGGPYEQYF
CDR3nt: TGCGCCAGCAGCCAAGATGGCGGCCCCTACGAGCAGTACTTC

v_gene: TRBV6-2/TRBV6-3
d_gene: .
j_gene: TRBJ2-1
abundance: few
CDR3aa: CASSYSGGPYNEQFF
CDR3nt: TGTGCCAGCAGTTACTCGGGAGGCCCCTACAATGAGCAGTTCTTC

v_gene: TRBV7-4
d_gene: .
j_gene: TRBJ2-1
abundance: .
CDR3aa: CASSFTRVSYNEQFF
CDR3nt: TGTGCCAGCAGCTTCACTAGGGTCTCCTACAATGAGCAGTTCTTC

v_gene: TRBV7-2
d_gene: TRBD2
j_gene: TRBJ2-7
abundance: many
CDR3aa: CASSPQPAGISYEQYF
CDR3nt: TGTGCCAGCAGCCCGCAGCCAGCGGGAATCTCCTACGAGCAGTACTTC

v_gene: TRBV7-2
d_gene: TRBD1
j_gene: TRBJ1-2
abundance: many
CDR3aa: CASRPTGVYGYTF
CDR3nt: TGTGCCAGCAGACCGACAGGGGTCTATGGCTACACCTTC

v_gene: TRBV28
d_gene: .
j_gene: TRBJ2-3
abundance: .
CDR3aa: CASSGSEDTQYF
CDR3nt: TGTGCCAGCAGCGGGAGTGAAGATACGCAGTATTTT

v_gene: TRBV28
d_gene: .
j_gene: TRBJ1-3
abundance: few
CDR3aa: CASSANTIYF
CDR3nt: TGTGCCAGCAGTGCAAACACCATATATTTT

v_gene: TRBV11-3
d_gene: TRBD2
j_gene: TRBJ2-1
abundance: .
CDR3aa: CASSLGGTSGGEQFF
CDR3nt: TGTGCCAGCAGCTTAGGTGGAACTAGCGGGGGTGAGCAGTTCTTC

v_gene: TRBV12-3/TRBV12-4
d_gene: .
j_gene: TRBJ2-3
abundance: many
CDR3aa: CASSLSQITDTQYF
CDR3nt: TGTGCCAGCAGTTTGAGTCAGATCACAGATACGCAGTATTTT

v_gene: TRBV18
d_gene: TRBD2
j_gene: TRBJ2-7
abundance: few
CDR3aa: CASSVRWAGTSGYEQYF
CDR3nt: TGTGCCAGCTCAGTGCGGTGGGCTGGGACTAGCGGCTACGAGCAGTACTTC

v_gene: TRBV15
d_gene: TRBD2
j_gene: TRBJ2-1
abundance: few
CDR3aa: CATSRDMSGIRQRNEQFF
CDR3nt: TGTGCCACCAGCAGAGATATGAGCGGGATACGGCAGAGGAATGAGCAGTTCTTC

v_gene: TRBV7-9
d_gene: .
j_gene: TRBJ1-2
abundance: .
CDR3aa: CASSFLRQNYGYTF
CDR3nt: TGTGCCAGCAGCTTCCTGAGGCAGAACTATGGCTACACCTTC

v_gene: TRBV7-8
d_gene: .
j_gene: TRBJ2-1
abundance: few
CDR3aa: CASSKGGLASSYNEQFF
CDR3nt: TGTGCCAGCAGCAAGGGCGGGCTAGCCAGCTCCTACAATGAGCAGTTCTTC

v_gene: TRBV6-4
d_gene: .
j_gene: TRBJ2-1
abundance: .
CDR3aa: CASSGDSQNISYNEQFF
CDR3nt: TGTGCCAGCAGTGGAGACTCTCAAAACATCTCCTACAATGAGCAGTTCTTC

v_gene: TRBV5-1
d_gene: .
j_gene: TRBJ2-1
abundance: once
CDR3aa: CASSVNTNNEQFF
CDR3nt: TGCGCCAGCAGCGTGAACACGAACAATGAGCAGTTCTTC

v_gene: TRBV11-1
d_gene: .
j_gene: TRBJ2-7
abundance: few
CDR3aa: CASSLNQHRRSSPYEQYF
CDR3nt: TGTGCCAGCAGCTTAAATCAGCACAGGCGAAGCTCCCCCTACGAGCAGTACTTC

v_gene: TRBV12-5
d_gene: .
j_gene: TRBJ2-3
abundance: .
CDR3aa: CASGLTDTQYF
CDR3nt: TGTGCTAGTGGCCTAACAGATACGCAGTATTTT

v_gene: TRBV19
d_gene: .
j_gene: TRBJ2-7
abundance: .
CDR3aa: CASRRAQREGYEQYF
CDR3nt: TGTGCCAGTAGGCGGGCCCAACGGGAAGGCTACGAGCAGTACTTC

v_gene: TRBV11-2
d_gene: TRBD2
j_gene: TRBJ2-3
abundance: .
CDR3aa: CASSLEGFQSGSLADTQYF
CDR3nt: TGTGCCAGCAGCTTAGAGGGGTTTCAAAGCGGGAGTCTGGCAGATACGCAGTATTTT

v_gene: TRBV28
d_gene: .
j_gene: TRBJ2-5
abundance: .
CDR3aa: CASSDQKGRETQYF
CDR3nt: TGTGCCAGCAGTGACCAAAAGGGGAGGGAGACCCAGTACTTC

v_gene: TRBV6-1
d_gene: .
j_gene: TRBJ1-1
abundance: .
CDR3aa: CASSPDTELRAFF
CDR3nt: TGTGCCAGCAGTCCAGACACCGAGCTTAGAGCTTTCTTT

v_gene: TRBV20-1
d_gene: TRBD2
j_gene: TRBJ2-3
abundance: .
CDR3aa: CSASLAGVTDTQYF
CDR3nt: TGCAGTGCTTCACTAGCGGGAGTCACAGATACGCAGTATTTT

v_gene: TRBV7-2
d_gene: .
j_gene: TRBJ2-3
abundance: many
CDR3aa: CASSLASGSTDTQYF
CDR3nt: TGTGCCAGCAGCTTAGCTAGCGGTAGCACAGATACGCAGTATTTT

v_gene: TRBV29-1
d_gene: .
j_gene: TRBJ2-3
abundance: once
CDR3aa: CSVEGERSPYTDTQYF
CDR3nt: TGCAGCGTTGAAGGGGAGCGGAGCCCATACACAGATACGCAGTATTTT

v_gene: TRBV6-6
d_gene: .
j_gene: TRBJ2-5
abundance: .
CDR3aa: CASTKPRGEETQYF
CDR3nt: TGTGCCAGCACCAAACCTCGCGGGGAGGAGACCCAGTACTTC

v_gene: TRBV28
d_gene: .
j_gene: TRBJ2-7
abundance: .
CDR3aa: CASSFPPRPDLYEQYF
CDR3nt: TGTGCCAGCAGTTTCCCTCCCAGGCCAGACTTGTACGAGCAGTACTTC